This T cell receptor (beta chain) was recovered during a study of blood T cell repertoires in COVID-19. Study-wide context: Samples representing acute and convalescent COVID-19 were sourced from the United States, Italy and Spain. The cDNA or gDNA used as material had been derived from T cells, B-cell-depleted T cells, or PBMCs.

The germline V gene encodes CDR1 LNHDA and CDR2 SQIVND (reference sequence). Trimming pared 5 bases from V and 6 bases from J, leaving 10 bases between. The CDR3 loop spans 12 amino acids. Methods used by the authors: From reference gene primer amplification, estimates of nucleated cell counts were derived. Clones were sequenced by immunoSEQ multiplex PCR, and TCRdb holds only the in-frame ones, with some missing. V and J calls and clone size follow that table, whereas D and trimming were derived from the DNA. This table holds 35,000 to 50,000 clones, 70% to 90% found once. The receptor was isolated from a man in his 60s with acute or convalescent COVID-19. Sequenced: peripheral blood. This chain links TRBV19 with TRBJ1-2; D gene uncertain. In nucleotides, the CDR3 is TGTGCCAGTAGTGCGGGCAGCAATGGCTACACCTTC. Translating it yields CASSAGSNGYTF.